A single TCR beta chain is shown here with its context. Its antigen is undetermined. The source of the sample is a study of blood T cells in healthy people across ages. Study findings and constraints: It was not known whether donors were CMV positive (a possible confounder of expanded clonotype changes).

Primed by a sample-barcoded 5' primer and a J-beta primer mix, a second PCR proceeded for roughly 7 to 12 cycles. Via MiXCR, TCRdb re-called the 5' RACE reads, giving one row per CDR3 protein. The sample consists of nearly 800,000 distinct CDR3 sequences, more than 50% of them appearing once. V was pared by 3 bases and J by 5 bases, with 16 bases between. This CDR3 has 15 amino acids. Sequences were obtained from blood. The TCR comes from a man aged 35 to 55 in good health. The chain has TRBV12-3 or TRBV12-4 and TRBJ2-5; no clear D. CDR3 residues: CASSLVDLTKETQYF. The DNA for the CDR3 is TGTGCCAGCAGTTTGGTCGACCTTACCAAGGAGACCCAGTACTTC.